The 7 T cell receptor beta chains listed next were all sequenced from one sample in a study of cytomegalovirus exposure and HLA in healthy donors. PCR involved 60 Vbeta and 13 Jbeta primers. Method: immunoSEQ multiplex PCR; TCRdb's copy keeps in-frame clones and lacks some. The table lists fewer than 250,000 clones, about three quarters of them singletons. Sequencing was carried out using PBMCs. Receptors originate from a woman aged 25 to 39 in good health and CMV-seropositive.

With regard to this clone: The sample carries other DNA sequences with the same CDR3. This chain links TRBV11-2 with TRBJ1-2, with TRBD1 identical over 8 bases. Germline trimming cut 2 bases from V and 8 bases from J; bases unmatched to any gene: 4. This CDR3 is built from 13 residues. The germline V gene has CDR1 SGHAT and CDR2 FQNNGV. The CDR3 region is CASSLTGGDGYTF. As DNA, the CDR3 is TGTGCCAGCAGCTTAACAGGGGGGGACGGCTACACCTTC.

This clone was picked up one time. The gene calls are TRBV18 and TRBJ2-3; D gene uncertain. Trimming cost V 2 bases and J 4 bases, with 4 bases left between them. Germline V gene data show CDR1 as KGHSH and CDR2 as LQKENI. The CDR3 is made up of 12 amino acids. The CDR3 spells CASSPSADTQYF. CDR3 in DNA: TGTGCCAGCTCACCATCTGCAGATACGCAGTATTTT. The whole variable domain, remainder taken from reference TRBV18 and TRBJ2-3, is NAGVMQNPRHLVRRRGQEARLRCSPMKGHSHVYWYRQLPEEGLKFMVYLQKENIIDESGMPKERFSAEFPKEGPSILRIQQVVRGDSAAYFCASSPSADTQYFGPGTRLTVL.

The chain uses TRBV5-1 and TRBJ2-5; possibly TRBD1 for D (5 bases). The CDR3 covers 13 residues. Trimming left V 2 bases short and J 4 bases short, with 9 bases between. Looked up from germline, CDR1 is SGHRS and CDR2 is YFSETQ. This CDR3 is CASSFSGAETQYF. In DNA, the CDR3 is TGCGCCAGCAGCTTCTCTGGGGCAGAGACCCAGTACTTC.

The chain joins TRBV29-1 to TRBJ1-1; D unresolved. Trimming stripped 7 bases from V and 5 bases from J, with 11 bases between. Germline V CDR1 and CDR2: SQVTM, ANQGSEA. This CDR3 comprises 11 residues. The CDR3 nucleotides read TGCAGCGGTATGCGCGGTACTGAAGCTTTCTTT. It yields the protein CSGMRGTEAFF. Together with reference TRBV29-1 and TRBJ1-1, the CDR3 gives the full variable domain: SAVISQKPSRDICQRGTSLTIQCQVDSQVTMMFWYRQQPGQSLTLIATANQGSEATYESGFVIDKFPISRPNLTFSTLTVSNMSPEDSSIYLCSGMRGTEAFFGQGTRLTVV.

This clone was picked up a small number of times. This chain links TRBV11-3 with TRBJ1-1; D is perhaps TRBD1 (5 bases). The CDR3 sequence is 14 residues long. Germline V gene lookup returns CDR1 SGHNT and CDR2 YENEEA. Trimming left V 4 bases short and J 2 bases short, with 11 bases between. CDR3: CASSSRGGNTEAFF. DNA of the CDR3: TGTGCCAGCAGCTCTCGGGGGGGAAACACTGAAGCTTTCTTT.

This chain uses TRBV7-3 with TRBJ2-7, with 7 bases identical to TRBD1. The CDR3 is 14 residues long. The germline V gene has CDR1 SGHTA and CDR2 FQGTGA. With V trimmed by 5 bases and J by 4 bases, 8 bases remained unmatched. The CDR3 sequence is CASSNDRERYEQYF. In DNA, the CDR3 is TGTGCCAGCAGCAACGACAGGGAGCGGTACGAGCAGTACTTC.

As concerns this clone: One end of the junction is discordant with germline, which a read error may explain. The V gene is TRBV27, the J gene TRBJ1-1, with D tentatively TRBD1 (6 bases). This CDR3 is built from 15 residues. Germline CDR1 MNHEY, CDR2 SMNVEV (reference sequence). The DNA of the CDR3 is TGTGCCAGCAGTTTATCTCAGGGGACGAACGCTGAAGCTTTCTTT. Protein product: CASSLSQGTNAEAFF.